This T cell receptor (beta chain) was sequenced during a study of T-cell memory formation after mild COVID-19. The wider study: There were largely donor-specific TCR clusters. Study-level findings and limits: The authors left the SARS-CoV-2 specificity of second-wave clones peaking on day 37 unconfirmed. Researchers report contracting CD4+ clones mostly in CM and EM, with CD8+ clones in EMRA.

V was shortened by 6 bases and J by 4 bases, with 15 bases between the two germline ends. Germline values: CDR1 MGHDK, CDR2 SYGVNS. The CDR3 has 14 residues. 5'RACE, which relied on constant-segment primers, yielded TCR alpha and TCR beta cDNA libraries carrying sample barcodes and UMIs. Via MiXCR, TCRdb re-called the 5' RACE reads, giving one row per CDR3 protein. Here the sample spans over 130,000 distinct CDR3 sequences, around 14% being singletons. This clonotype was recorded a few times. As yet, its antigen is unknown. The genes are TRBV25-1 and TRBJ1-1; TRBD1 might be the D (6 bases). Material for sequencing was PBMCs or a T cell subset sorted from them (not recorded which). The TCR comes from an adult woman who had mild COVID-19 (a few samples of this study predate the infection). Cell type and time point are not known. This CDR3 is CASSGQITGTEAFF. The CDR3 DNA follows: TGTGCCAGCAGCGGACAGATTACGGGCACTGAAGCTTTCTTT.